The entry below describes one T cell receptor beta chain. What it binds is unknown. Researchers defined stable Graves' hyperthyroidism as no ophthalmopathy progression within 18 months. Exclusion of a patient resulted from uncontrolled infection, other autoimmune disease, pregnancy or lactation. The sample comes from a study of T cells in Graves' hyperthyroidism and ophthalmopathy. Study information: At initial diagnosis, before any treatment had begun, peripheral blood was obtained.

Regarding the study as a whole: Ophthalmopathy, as predicted by the model, came a median about six months after the prediction.

The CDR3 covers 15 residues. V gave up 0 bases and J gave up 6 bases; unmatched junction bases: 8. From germline, CDR1 is MGHRA and CDR2 YSYEKL. Amplified TCR beta CDR3 regions came from RNA transcripts. The HTBI primer set drove a first-round RT-PCR of the TCR CDR3. TCRdb used MiXCR to reprocess the multiplex PCR reads, holding one entry per CDR3 protein. The sample gives 300,000 to 450,000 distinct CDR3 sequences, more than 12% of which show up once; roughly 33% is in the top ten. V usage is TRBV4-1 and J usage is TRBJ2-7; 7 bases are a match to TRBD1. This receptor was obtained from a woman in her twenties or thirties with Graves' hyperthyroidism. Input material: blood. Here the CDR3 DNA reads TGCGCCAGCAGCCAAGACCCGGGACAGATCCCCGAGCAGTACTTC. It yields the protein CASSQDPGQIPEQYF.